The rows below give T cell receptor beta chains drawn from one sample of a study of T cell repertoires in cytomegalovirus infection. TCRdb independently ran MiXCR on the reads; one entry per CDR3 protein. The sample records some 320,000 distinct CDR3 sequences, more than 8% being singletons. The sample taken for sequencing was PBMCs. The receptor set was obtained from a human donor in good health (CMV status not recorded). Some clones in this sample may be carry-over from other donors' samples. Each CDR3 is given with its conserved first and last residue. Each record gives: D gene, clone size, J gene, V gene, CDR3 protein, CDR3 DNA. A D gene is named only where the DNA matches it firmly. Clone size, where shown, is once, few, many, or a class for clones that have expanded.

d_gene: -
abundance: -
j_gene: TRBJ1-5
v_gene: TRBV19
CDR3aa: CASSEQGNQPQHF
CDR3nt: TGTGCCAGTAGTGAACAGGGAAATCAGCCCCAGCATTTT

d_gene: TRBD2
abundance: many
j_gene: TRBJ2-1
v_gene: TRBV5-1
CDR3aa: CASRREGGLDEQFF
CDR3nt: TGCGCCAGCAGGCGGGAGGGCGGGTTGGATGAGCAGTTCTTC

d_gene: TRBD1
abundance: many
j_gene: TRBJ1-1
v_gene: TRBV28
CDR3aa: CASSSIYRGMNTEAFF
CDR3nt: TGTGCCAGCAGTTCAATCTACAGGGGTATGAACACTGAAGCTTTCTTT

d_gene: -
abundance: -
j_gene: TRBJ2-5
v_gene: TRBV3-1
CDR3aa: CASSQRFRGEETQYF
CDR3nt: TGTGCCAGCAGCCAAAGATTCAGGGGCGAGGAGACCCAGTACTTC

d_gene: -
abundance: few
j_gene: TRBJ2-2
v_gene: TRBV20-1
CDR3aa: CSAHRTAQSNTGELFF
CDR3nt: TGCAGTGCTCACCGGACAGCCCAGAGTAACACCGGGGAGCTGTTTTTT

d_gene: -
abundance: many
j_gene: TRBJ2-7
v_gene: TRBV28
CDR3aa: CASNPRGYEQYF
CDR3nt: TGTGCCAGCAATCCCCGGGGCTACGAGCAGTACTTC

d_gene: -
abundance: few
j_gene: TRBJ2-7
v_gene: TRBV6-5
CDR3aa: CASSYSMWGAAYEQYF
CDR3nt: TGTGCCAGCAGTTACTCGATGTGGGGGGCGGCCTACGAGCAGTACTTC

d_gene: -
abundance: few
j_gene: TRBJ1-1
v_gene: TRBV7-4
CDR3aa: CASSLSGGFTEAFF
CDR3nt: TGTGCCAGCAGCTTATCTGGGGGTTTTACTGAAGCTTTCTTT

d_gene: TRBD1
abundance: -
j_gene: TRBJ2-3
v_gene: TRBV6-6
CDR3aa: CASSRQGPDTQYF
CDR3nt: TGTGCCAGCAGCCGACAGGGGCCAGATACGCAGTATTTT

d_gene: -
abundance: -
j_gene: TRBJ2-5
v_gene: TRBV20-1
CDR3aa: CSARNGMRSEETQYF
CDR3nt: TGCAGTGCTAGAAACGGAATGAGGTCTGAAGAGACCCAGTACTTC

d_gene: -
abundance: many
j_gene: TRBJ2-7
v_gene: TRBV12-3/TRBV12-4
CDR3aa: CASSPEAAEQYF
CDR3nt: TGTGCCAGCAGTCCCGAGGCGGCCGAGCAGTACTTC

d_gene: -
abundance: -
j_gene: TRBJ1-1
v_gene: TRBV4-3
CDR3aa: CASTDVLGSRSSEAFF
CDR3nt: TGCGCCAGCACCGATGTTTTGGGTAGTAGAAGTTCTGAAGCTTTCTTT

d_gene: -
abundance: few
j_gene: TRBJ1-1
v_gene: TRBV25-1
CDR3aa: CASSDRRNTEAFF
CDR3nt: TGTGCCAGCAGTGATCGGCGGAACACTGAAGCTTTCTTT

d_gene: TRBD1
abundance: few
j_gene: TRBJ2-2
v_gene: TRBV5-4
CDR3aa: CASSGGEDRDADTGELFF
CDR3nt: TGTGCCAGCAGCGGGGGCGAAGACAGGGACGCGGACACCGGGGAGCTGTTTTTT

d_gene: -
abundance: -
j_gene: TRBJ2-7
v_gene: TRBV6-1
CDR3aa: CASSERGSGPYYEQYF
CDR3nt: TGTGCCAGCAGTGAACGGGGGTCGGGCCCTTACTACGAGCAGTACTTC

d_gene: -
abundance: many
j_gene: TRBJ2-3
v_gene: TRBV7-2
CDR3aa: CASSPAAGLSDTQYF
CDR3nt: TGTGCCAGCAGCCCCGCGGCGGGATTATCAGATACGCAGTATTTT

d_gene: -
abundance: few
j_gene: TRBJ2-5
v_gene: TRBV7-2
CDR3aa: CASSSGGRGETQYF
CDR3nt: TGTGCCAGCAGCTCGGGGGGCCGGGGGGAGACCCAGTACTTC

d_gene: TRBD2
abundance: -
j_gene: TRBJ2-4
v_gene: TRBV12-3/TRBV12-4
CDR3aa: CASRSGLAEGIQYF
CDR3nt: TGTGCCAGCAGGTCGGGACTAGCGGAAGGCATTCAGTACTTC

d_gene: -
abundance: few
j_gene: TRBJ2-3
v_gene: TRBV4-3
CDR3aa: CASSQDIVGTQYF
CDR3nt: TGCGCCAGCAGCCAAGATATAGTGGGTACGCAGTATTTT

d_gene: -
abundance: -
j_gene: TRBJ1-4
v_gene: TRBV7-2
CDR3aa: CASSYGEKLFF
CDR3nt: TGTGCCAGCAGCTACGGGGAAAAACTGTTTTTT